Below are 3 T cell receptor beta chains sequenced from a single sample in a study of T cells in localized non-small cell lung cancer. Profiling relied on immunoSEQ multiplex PCR, and the TCRdb table lists in-frame clones only, not all of them. The sample consists of some 41,000 clones, about 91% of them appearing once. The sample in question was PBMCs, obtained before any cancer treatment. These receptors all stem from a woman aged 40 to 75 with stage II lung adenocarcinoma.

Here the CDR3 DNA reads TGTGCCAGCAGCTTGGTTCTAGGGGCGAGTGAAGCTTTCTTT. The encoded protein is CASSLVLGASEAFF. This chain uses TRBV5-5 with TRBJ1-1, with D possibly being TRBD1 (5 bases). Trimming removed 0 bases from V and 7 bases from J, with 13 bases in between. Germline V lookup: CDR1 SGHKS, CDR2 YYEKEE (reference sequence). The CDR3 totals 14 residues.

V and J are TRBV7-6 and TRBJ2-2, with D possibly being TRBD1 (5 bases). Germline-derived CDR1 and CDR2 are SGHVS and FNYEAQ. The CDR3 contains 15 residues. Between the trimmed V and J ends, which lost 1 base and 4 bases, there was a span of 10 bases. DNA of the CDR3: TGTGCCAGCAGCTTAGTAAAGGGGATCACCGGGGAGCTGTTTTTT. Amino acids: CASSLVKGITGELFF.

CDR3 protein: CAAKRVANTEAFF. In DNA form, the CDR3 reads TGTGCCGCCAAAAGGGTGGCGAACACTGAAGCTTTCTTT. The chain joins TRBV7-9 to TRBJ1-1; D call uncertain. Trimming took 11 bases from V and 1 from J, leaving 14 bases between them. CDR3 size: 13 residues. Germline CDR1 and CDR2: SEHNR and FQNEAQ (reference sequence).